A single sample gave rise to the 20 T cell receptor beta chains below, sequenced in a study of cytomegalovirus exposure and HLA in healthy donors. PCR amplification relied on 60 Vbeta primers (plus 13 Jbeta primers). Assay: immunoSEQ multiplex PCR; the TCRdb copy retains only in-frame clones and omits some. This sample has some 140,000 clones, with over 70% found just once. Sequencing was carried out using PBMCs. The receptors were gathered from a man aged 25-45 years in good health and CMV-seropositive.

V gene TRBV6-4 combines with J gene TRBJ1-1; 8 bases match TRBD1. This CDR3 comprises 12 residues. Germline CDR1 is MRHNA and CDR2 is SNTAGT. V shed 7 bases and J 11 bases; nucleotides not matched to a gene: 9. The CDR3 here is CASNLGQGAAFF. As DNA, the CDR3 is TGTGCCAGCAATCTAGGGCAGGGGGCTGCTTTCTTT.

V is TRBV28 and J is TRBJ1-2; the D gene is possibly TRBD1 (6 bases). There are 14 residues in the CDR3. The germline V gene encodes CDR1 MDHEN and CDR2 SYDVKM. V shed 6 bases and J shed 8 bases, with 19 bases lying between them. The CDR3 protein is CASSRGGASGGYTF. CDR3 sequence (DNA): TGTGCCAGCAGCAGGGGAGGGGCAAGCGGCGGCTACACCTTC.

The chain is built from TRBV7-2 and TRBJ2-7; 7 nucleotides match TRBD2. The CDR3 length is 14 residues. CDR1 is SGHTA and CDR2 is FQGNSA in the germline V gene. J lost 4 bases, V lost 0 bases, and 3 bases had no gene match. The CDR3 DNA reads TGTGCCAGCAGCTTAGCGGGAGGGAGTTACGAGCAGTACTTC. It specifies CASSLAGGSYEQYF.

This clone appeared once. The chain carries TRBV2 and TRBJ2-7; 8 nucleotides match TRBD1. The length of the CDR3 is 14 residues. With V trimmed by 7 bases and J by 1 base, 6 bases remained unmatched. CDR1 SNHLY and CDR2 FYNNEI come from the germline V gene. CDR3 protein: CASKRRDRSYEQYF. The CDR3 DNA is TGTGCCAGCAAGAGAAGGGACAGGTCCTACGAGCAGTACTTC.

The chain links TRBV28 to TRBJ2-1; no reliable D call. The V end lost 3 bases, the J end lost 0 bases, and 12 bases lay between the germline ends. This CDR3 has 16 residues. Germline-derived CDR1 and CDR2 are MDHEN and SYDVKM. The CDR3 region is CASSFPITSSYNEQFF. CDR3 in DNA: TGTGCCAGCAGTTTCCCAATCACGAGCTCCTACAATGAGCAGTTCTTC.

The rearrangement uses TRBV4-2 and TRBJ2-1, with 7 nucleotides matching TRBD2. The CDR3 length is 16 residues. The V gene's germline CDR1 is LGHNA and CDR2 YNFKEQ. Unmatched junction bases numbered 6, after V lost 2 bases and J lost 2 bases. The CDR3 coding sequence is TGTGCCAGCAGCCAACGGGCTAGCGGTACCTACAATGAGCAGTTCTTC. This gives the protein CASSQRASGTYNEQFF.

This clone was seen once. V is TRBV28 and J is TRBJ1-2; D might be TRBD1 (5 bases). Trimming stripped 2 bases from V and 6 bases from J, with 7 bases between. Germline CDR1 and CDR2: MDHEN and SYDVKM. The CDR3 covers 12 residues. CDR3 coding DNA: TGTGCCAGCAGTTTACAGGGTCATGGCTACACCTTC. This translates into CASSLQGHGYTF.

The CDR3 reads CASSLLREKGIYNEQFF. The DNA of the CDR3 is TGTGCCAGCAGCTTATTGAGGGAGAAGGGAATCTACAATGAGCAGTTCTTC. This chain uses TRBV11-2 with TRBJ2-1; TRBD2 might be the D (5 bases). V was trimmed by 2 bases and J by 3 bases, leaving 17 bases between them. The germline CDR1 and CDR2 sequences are SGHAT and FQNNGV. This CDR3 comprises 17 residues.

This clone was seen a handful of times. The junction does not match germline at one end; this may be a read error. The rearrangement joins TRBV7-9 to TRBJ1-1; TRBD1 agrees at 7 bases. CDR1 is SEHNR and CDR2 is FQNEAQ in the germline V gene (reference sequence). CDR3 length: 14 amino acids. CDR3 in DNA: TGTTCCAGCAGCCCAAACAGGGGGAACACTGAAGCTTTCTTT. Residues: CSSSPNRGNTEAFF. Looking up the rest from reference TRBV7-9 and TRBJ1-1 gives the full variable domain: DTGVSQNPRHKITKRGQNVTFRCDPISEHNRLYWYRQTLGQGPEFLTYFQNEAQLEKSRLLSDRFSAERPKGSFSTLEIQRTEQGDSAMYLCSSSPNRGNTEAFFGQGTRLTVV.

This clone is a singleton in its sample. This chain joins TRBV9 and TRBJ2-1; 8 bases align to TRBD2. The trim removed 4 bases at V and 9 bases at J, leaving 6 bases unmatched. The V gene's germline CDR1 is SGDLS and CDR2 YYNGEE. The CDR3 is 13 residues long. CDR3 coding DNA: TGTGCCAGCAGCCCCCGGACTAGCTGTGAGCAGTTCTTC. It yields the protein CASSPRTSCEQFF.

About this clone itself: An end of the junction does not agree with germline; a read error may underlie this. V is TRBV7-3 and J is TRBJ2-7, with 7 bases fitting TRBD2. CDR3 size: 14 residues. Per germline, CDR1 SGHTA and CDR2 FQGTGA. The CDR3 loop reads CASSLTSGTYEQYF. CDR3 coding DNA: TGTGCCAGCAGCCTAACCAGCGGGACTTACGAGCAGTACTTC. Complete variable domain (other parts from reference TRBV7-3 and TRBJ2-7): GAGVSQTPSNKVTEKGKYVELRCDPISGHTALYWYRQSLGQGPEFLIYFQGTGAADDSGLPNDRFFAVRPEGSVSTLKIQRTERGDSAVYLCASSLTSGTYEQYFGPGTRLTVT.

This chain links TRBV27 with TRBJ2-1, with 14 bases that match TRBD2. The CDR3 runs 17 residues. Germline CDR1 is MNHEY and CDR2 is SMNVEV (reference sequence). The trim removed 5 bases at V and 8 bases at J, leaving 11 bases unmatched. The CDR3 loop reads CASSPSGTSGSYDEQFF. CDR3 DNA: TGTGCCAGCAGTCCCTCCGGGACTAGCGGGAGTTATGATGAGCAGTTCTTC.

The rearrangement uses TRBV2 and TRBJ2-1; 8 bases match TRBD2. V was clipped by 5 bases and J by 0 bases; unmatched bases: 9. This CDR3 region has 17 residues. CDR1 is SNHLY and CDR2 is FYNNEI in the germline V gene. The CDR3 loop is CASSRLARGSSYNEQFF. Here the CDR3 DNA reads TGTGCCAGCAGTCGACTAGCGCGGGGAAGCTCCTACAATGAGCAGTTCTTC.

V is TRBV5-1 and J is TRBJ1-1, with 8 bases fitting TRBD1. Trimming at V came to 7 bases and at J to 8 bases, leaving 10 bases not matched to a gene. Germline CDR1 and CDR2: SGHRS and YFSETQ. This CDR3 is built from 13 residues. This chain's CDR3 is CASRQGRDREAFF. In nucleotides, the CDR3 is TGCGCCAGCCGACAAGGCCGGGACAGGGAAGCTTTCTTT.

This clone was detected once. V usage is TRBV5-4 and J usage is TRBJ1-5; a weak D match, TRBD1 (5 bases). Trimming pared 0 bases from V and 2 bases from J, leaving 9 bases between. The CDR3 is 15 residues long. CDR1 is SGHNT and CDR2 is YYREEE in the germline V gene (reference sequence). CDR3 nucleotide sequence: TGTGCCAGCAGCTTGGACCAGGGCGGCAATCAGCCCCAGCATTTT. Its protein is CASSLDQGGNQPQHF.

The V and J genes are TRBV28 and TRBJ1-2; 7 bases are a match to TRBD1. The V gene end was trimmed by 2 bases and the J gene end by 2 bases; junction bases not matched to a gene: 8. The CDR3 has 16 amino acids. Per germline, CDR1 MDHEN and CDR2 SYDVKM. The CDR3 sequence: CASSLPGTDGNYGYTF. CDR3 DNA sequence: TGTGCCAGCAGTTTACCCGGGACAGACGGGAACTATGGCTACACCTTC.

The rearrangement links TRBV5-4 to TRBJ2-5; 9 bases agree with TRBD1. CDR3 length: 14 residues. V shed 4 bases and J 2 bases; nucleotides not matched to a gene: 3. The V gene's germline CDR1 is SGHNT and CDR2 YYREEE (reference sequence). The CDR3 bases are TGTGCCAGCAGCCCGGGGACAGGGCAAGAGACCCAGTACTTC. Translating it yields CASSPGTGQETQYF.

Only a few counts were recorded for this clone. The genes are TRBV18 and TRBJ1-1; no firm D call. Trimming cost V 4 bases and J 5 bases, with 8 bases left between them. This CDR3 comprises 12 residues. Germline V gene data show CDR1 as KGHSH and CDR2 as LQKENI. CDR3 protein: CASSRPGTEAFF. The CDR3 DNA is TGTGCCAGCTCACGGCCGGGTACTGAAGCTTTCTTT.

This sequence joins TRBV19 and TRBJ2-1; weak D call: TRBD1 (6 bases). This CDR3 is built from 17 residues. Trimming removed 8 bases at V and 0 bases at J, with 20 bases between. The germline V gene has CDR1 LNHDA and CDR2 SQIVND (reference sequence). For the CDR3, the DNA is TGTGCCAGTGCAGGACTCCGGGACACTAGCTCCTACAATGAGCAGTTCTTC. Protein sequence: CASAGLRDTSSYNEQFF.

This chain joins TRBV12-5 and TRBJ2-3; a weak D match, TRBD1 (6 bases). This CDR3 contains 14 residues. The V gene lost 2 bases and the J gene lost 5 bases, with 11 bases spanning the gap. Germline values: CDR1 LGHNT, CDR2 FRNRAP. The chain's CDR3 is CASGLMGARDTQYF. CDR3 DNA sequence: TGTGCTAGTGGTTTGATGGGGGCCAGAGATACGCAGTATTTT. Full variable domain (remainder filled in from reference TRBV12-5 and TRBJ2-3): DARVTQTPRHKVTEMGQEVTMRCQPILGHNTVFWYRQTMMQGLELLAYFRNRAPLDDSGMPKDRFSAEMPDATLATLKIQPSEPRDSAVYFCASGLMGARDTQYFGPGTRLTVL.